One sample yielded the 8 T cell receptor beta chains listed below, sequenced in a study of Tregs in tolerant kidney transplant recipients. Profiling relied on immunoSEQ multiplex PCR, and the TCRdb table lists in-frame clones only, not all of them. Of roughly 45,000 clones listed, about 90% are singletons. Sequences were obtained from Tregs from blood. Source of these receptors: a human donor in good health.

This chain uses TRBV2 with TRBJ2-5; the D gene is possibly TRBD1 (6 bases). The last part of the DNA fits TRBJ2-7 better; the J call may be wrong. The length of the CDR3 is 13 residues. Germline values: CDR1 SNHLY, CDR2 FYNNEI. For the CDR3, the DNA is TGTGCCAGCAGTCCGGACAGCTCCTACGAGCAGTACTTC. As protein: CASSPDSSYEQYF.

Regarding this clone: In the same sample, other DNA sequences code for this CDR3. The chain carries TRBV20-1 and TRBJ1-2; 7 nucleotides line up with TRBD1. The junction had 5 bases not matched to a gene; V was cut back by 5 bases and J by 8 bases. This CDR3 is built from 11 residues. In germline, CDR1 is DFQATT, CDR2 SNEGSKA (reference sequence). The CDR3 DNA sequence: TGCAGTGCTCCGACAGGGTACGGCTACACCTTC. Residues: CSAPTGYGYTF.

This sequence joins TRBV15 and TRBJ1-2; no clear D. Germline CDR1 LNHNV, CDR2 YYDKDF (reference sequence). Between the trimmed V and J ends, which lost 0 bases and 2 bases, there was a span of 19 bases. The CDR3 contains 18 residues. CDR3 in DNA: TGTGCCACCAGCAGAGACGGGCCTCGGAGCGGAGGGAACTATGGCTACACCTTC. Residues: CATSRDGPRSGGNYGYTF.

The chain links TRBV2 to TRBJ1-5; unclear D gene. From germline, CDR1 is SNHLY and CDR2 FYNNEI. The CDR3 covers 15 residues. V was cut by 7 bases and J by 2 bases, with 15 bases left in between. The chain's CDR3 is CASTSSGIRNQPQHF. CDR3 bases: TGTGCCAGCACCAGTTCGGGGATACGCAATCAGCCCCAGCATTTT.

The chain employs TRBV6-5 and TRBJ1-1; D is undetermined. Germline V gene sequence: CDR1 MNHEY, CDR2 SVGAGI. V was cut by 4 bases and J by 9 bases, with 9 bases left in between. The CDR3 loop spans 11 amino acids. The CDR3 DNA reads TGTGCCAGCAGTTTTGGGCCAAAAGCTTTCTTT. It translates to CASSFGPKAFF.

The V and J genes are TRBV18 and TRBJ2-7, with TRBD1 matching 7 bases. This CDR3 contains 12 residues. From germline, CDR1 is KGHSH and CDR2 LQKENI. The J segment lost 6 bases and the V segment lost 4 bases, leaving 3 bases of the junction unmatched. For the CDR3, the DNA is TGTGCCAGCTCACAGGACAGGATCGAGCAGTACTTC. This codes for CASSQDRIEQYF.

This sequence joins TRBV6-6 and TRBJ2-3; 9 bases fit TRBD2. Germline values: CDR1 MNHNY, CDR2 SVGAGI (reference sequence). Germline trimming cut 6 bases from V and 2 bases from J; bases unmatched to any gene: 6. The CDR3 totals 15 residues. CDR3 in DNA: TGTGCCAGCAGAAGAGCGGGGGGCTACACAGATACGCAGTATTTT. Its protein is CASRRAGGYTDTQYF.

The chain couples TRBV4-2 to TRBJ1-1; D may be TRBD1 (5 bases). Trimming stripped 4 bases from V and 0 bases from J, with 30 bases between. CDR1 is LGHNA and CDR2 is YNFKEQ in the germline V gene. This CDR3 has 21 residues. The CDR3 protein is CASSRGWGSDPRGEVNTEAFF. CDR3 nucleotides: TGTGCCAGCAGCCGTGGTTGGGGCTCTGATCCGAGGGGAGAGGTGAACACTGAAGCTTTCTTT.